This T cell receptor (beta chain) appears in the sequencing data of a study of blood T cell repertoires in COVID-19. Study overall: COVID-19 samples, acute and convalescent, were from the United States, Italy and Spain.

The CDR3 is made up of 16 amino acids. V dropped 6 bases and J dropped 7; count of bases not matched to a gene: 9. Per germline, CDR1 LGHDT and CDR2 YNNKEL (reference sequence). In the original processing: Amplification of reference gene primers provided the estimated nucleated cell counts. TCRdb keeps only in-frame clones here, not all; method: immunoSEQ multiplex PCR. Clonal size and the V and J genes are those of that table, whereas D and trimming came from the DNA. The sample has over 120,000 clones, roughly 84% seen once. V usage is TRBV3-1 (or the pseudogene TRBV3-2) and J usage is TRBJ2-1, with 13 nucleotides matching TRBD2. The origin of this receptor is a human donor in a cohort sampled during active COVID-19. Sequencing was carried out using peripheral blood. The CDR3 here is CASSQLAGGRWNEQFF. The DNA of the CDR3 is TGTGCCAGCAGTCAACTAGCGGGAGGGCGTTGGAATGAGCAGTTCTTC.